The 22 T cell receptor beta chains in this list originate from one sample, sequenced in a study of blood T cell repertoires in COVID-19. Profiling relied on immunoSEQ multiplex PCR, and the TCRdb table lists in-frame clones only, not all of them. Counted here are 200,000 or so clones, 80% to 90% occurring once; the ten biggest clones make up approximately 12%. Sequencing was carried out using peripheral blood. The receptors originated from a woman aged 80 or over with COVID-19, enrolled during active disease.

The chain combines TRBV28 with TRBJ2-1, with D unresolved. V lost 8 bases to trimming and J lost 0 bases, with 8 bases between them. CDR1 MDHEN and CDR2 SYDVKM come from the germline V gene. The CDR3 spans 13 residues. The CDR3 DNA sequence: TGTGCCAGCCGTCTGAGCTCCTACAATGAGCAGTTCTTC. This codes for CASRLSSYNEQFF.

The rearrangement joins TRBV27 to TRBJ2-1, with 8 bases fitting TRBD1. V shed 6 bases, J shed 6 bases, and the junction held 7 bases outside the gene matches. Per the germline V gene, CDR1 is MNHEY and CDR2 is SMNVEV (reference sequence). CDR3 length equals 14 residues. The chain's CDR3 is CASRQPDRVNEQFF. The DNA of the CDR3 is TGTGCCAGCAGACAACCGGACAGGGTCAATGAGCAGTTCTTC.

This clone occurred once. This rearrangement joins TRBV14 to TRBJ2-3; D remains unclear. The ends were cut back, 0 bases at V and 3 bases at J, with 10 bases in the middle. The CDR3 covers 15 residues. Germline CDR1 is SGHDN and CDR2 is FVKESK. The CDR3 coding sequence is TGTGCCAGCAGCCAAGACTGGGCTGGGACAGATACGCAGTATTTT. Translating gives CASSQDWAGTDTQYF.

The chain joins TRBV4-2 to TRBJ1-2, with TRBD1 matching 10 bases. The germline gives CDR1 LGHNA, CDR2 YNFKEQ. The CDR3 consists of 14 residues. V shed 2 bases and J 8 bases; nucleotides not matched to a gene: 5. The CDR3 spells CASSQTGTGVGYTF. The DNA of the CDR3 is TGTGCCAGCAGCCAAACCGGGACAGGGGTGGGCTACACCTTC.

The V call is TRBV9, the J call TRBJ2-1, with 9 bases fitting TRBD2. The germline gives CDR1 SGDLS, CDR2 YYNGEE. The CDR3 is 16 residues long. The trim removed 2 bases at V and 8 bases at J, leaving 11 bases unmatched. This chain's CDR3 is CASSVSQRTSVHEQFF. CDR3 in DNA: TGTGCCAGCAGCGTGTCACAGAGGACTAGCGTCCATGAGCAGTTCTTC.

The chain uses TRBV29-1 and TRBJ1-1, with 7 bases matching TRBD1. In germline, CDR1 is SQVTM, CDR2 ANQGSEA. The ends lost 6 bases at V and 3 bases at J; junction bases unmatched: 10. The CDR3 runs to 14 residues. Written as DNA, the CDR3 is TGCAGCGTCGGGGGGGGACAGACTCACACTGAAGCTTTCTTT. It specifies CSVGGGQTHTEAFF.

This clone turned up a few times. The chain couples TRBV5-8 to TRBJ1-1, with 11 bases that match TRBD1. Germline CDR1 and CDR2: SGHTS and YDEGEE. The CDR3 consists of 18 residues. Trimming removed 7 bases from V and 4 bases from J; junction bases left unmatched: 18. The CDR3 is CASEDKLGQGAFGTEAFF. The DNA of the CDR3 is TGTGCCAGCGAAGATAAGCTCGGACAGGGGGCTTTTGGCACTGAAGCTTTCTTT.

This clone was detected only once. This sequence joins TRBV2 and TRBJ1-2; 8 positions agree with TRBD1. The CDR3 is made up of 13 amino acids. The V gene end was trimmed by 7 bases and the J gene end by 2 bases; junction bases not matched to a gene: 3. Per germline, CDR1 SNHLY and CDR2 FYNNEI. DNA of the CDR3: TGTGCCAGCATCAGGGGGCTAAACTATGGCTACACCTTC. This sequence encodes CASIRGLNYGYTF. Full variable domain (remainder filled in from reference TRBV2 and TRBJ1-2): EPEVTQTPSHQVTQMGQEVILRCVPISNHLYFYWYRQILGQKVEFLVSFYNNEISEKSEIFDDQFSVERPDGSNFTLKIRSTKLEDSAMYFCASIRGLNYGYTFGSGTRLTVV.

The V and J genes are TRBV5-5 and TRBJ2-2; D unresolved. In germline, CDR1 is SGHKS, CDR2 YYEKEE (reference sequence). The CDR3 is 12 amino acids. V was pared by 4 bases and J by 7 bases, with 8 bases between. CDR3 coding DNA: TGTGCCAGCAGCCTGGCTAACGGGGAGCTGTTTTTT. It encodes CASSLANGELFF.

The chain links TRBV4-1 to TRBJ2-1, with 7 bases lining up with TRBD2. This CDR3 spans 15 amino acids. Trimming cost V 0 bases and J 7 bases; bases outside gene matches: 6. From germline, CDR1 is MGHRA and CDR2 YSYEKL. DNA of the CDR3: TGCGCCAGCAGCCAAGATATCGGGACTACAAATGAGCAGTTCTTC. The encoded protein is CASSQDIGTTNEQFF.

The chain combines TRBV7-6 with TRBJ2-2, with D perhaps TRBD2 (5 bases). The CDR3 extends over 17 amino acids. CDR1 and CDR2 (germline): SGHVS, FNYEAQ. Trimming cost V 2 bases and J 6 bases, with 19 bases left between them. The CDR3 bases are TGTGCCAGCAGCTTACGGTCCCTCGGGATCGGCGCCGGGGAGCTGTTTTTT. Translated, it gives CASSLRSLGIGAGELFF. Full variable domain (missing parts from reference TRBV7-6 and TRBJ2-2): GAGVSQSPRYKVTKRGQDVALRCDPISGHVSLYWYRQALGQGPEFLTYFNYEAQQDKSGLPNDRFSAERPEGSISTLTIQRTEQRDSAMYRCASSLRSLGIGAGELFFGEGSRLTVL.

This chain links TRBV7-2 with TRBJ1-1; no firm D call. Trimming took 1 base from V and 4 from J, leaving 16 bases between them. Germline V gene lookup returns CDR1 SGHTA and CDR2 FQGNSA. CDR3 length: 16 amino acids. The CDR3 here is CASSLVTSRGGTEAFF. The CDR3 DNA reads as TGTGCCAGCAGCTTAGTGACCAGCCGGGGTGGCACTGAAGCTTTCTTT.

The J gene is TRBJ1-2, the V gene TRBV4-1, with 10 positions matching TRBD1. The germline CDR1 and CDR2 sequences are MGHRA and YSYEKL. V dropped 2 bases and J dropped 4; count of bases not matched to a gene: 13. The CDR3 covers 18 residues. CDR3 DNA: TGCGCCAGCAGCCAACCGGGACAGGGGAGCGGATTGGGCTATGGCTACACCTTC. This translates into CASSQPGQGSGLGYGYTF.

This clone appeared once. The chain carries TRBV18 and TRBJ1-1; possible D gene TRBD1, 5 bases. Germline CDR1 KGHSH, CDR2 LQKENI. The CDR3 extends over 15 amino acids. Between the trimmed V and J ends, which lost 4 bases and 1 base, there was a span of 13 bases. Here the CDR3 DNA reads TGTGCCAGCTCACTAGCGGGGGGGGAGAACACTGAAGCTTTCTTT. Protein sequence: CASSLAGGENTEAFF.

In this sample, this clone turned up once. V usage is TRBV10-3 and J usage is TRBJ1-6; no firm D call. Germline V gene lookup returns CDR1 ENHRY and CDR2 SYGVKD. The CDR3 extends over 17 amino acids. Trimming left V 0 bases short and J 2 bases short, with 11 bases between. The CDR3 nucleotides read TGTGCCATCAGTGAGTCCTTTATCCAGACCTATAATTCACCCCTCCACTTT. Amino acid sequence: CAISESFIQTYNSPLHF.

The chain carries TRBV30 and TRBJ1-2; no clear D gene. The V gene's germline CDR1 is GTSNPN and CDR2 SVGIG (reference sequence). The V end was cut by 0 bases, the J end by 7 bases, with 15 bases between. CDR3 length equals 14 residues. The CDR3 sequence is CAWSVRGRVGGYTF. CDR3 coding DNA: TGTGCCTGGAGTGTACGAGGGCGTGTCGGTGGCTACACCTTC.

The chain couples TRBV6-6 to TRBJ2-7, with 8 bases fitting TRBD1. Trimming cost V 6 bases and J 0 bases; bases outside gene matches: 10. The germline gives CDR1 MNHNY, CDR2 SVGAGI (reference sequence). The CDR3 is made up of 16 amino acids. The CDR3 DNA reads TGTGCCAGCAGGAGGTTTGGACAGGGCGACTCCTACGAGCAGTACTTC. It codes for CASRRFGQGDSYEQYF.

The genes are TRBV9 and TRBJ2-1, with TRBD2 matching 8 bases. V lost 1 base, J lost 7 bases, and 7 bases stayed unmatched. The CDR3 is made up of 15 amino acids. Germline V gene lookup returns CDR1 SGDLS and CDR2 YYNGEE. The CDR3 DNA sequence: TGTGCCAGCAGCGTAACCAGCGGGAGTCGAAATGAGCAGTTCTTC. This gives the protein CASSVTSGSRNEQFF.

The CDR3 DNA is TGTGCCAGCTCACCAGTACTAGCGGGATACAATGAGCAGTTCTTC. It encodes CASSPVLAGYNEQFF. The chain employs TRBV18 and TRBJ2-1; the match to TRBD2 covers 10 bases. The J segment lost 4 bases and the V segment lost 2 bases, leaving 2 bases of the junction unmatched. Germline V lookup: CDR1 KGHSH, CDR2 LQKENI. This CDR3 is 15 amino acids long.

The J gene is TRBJ2-7, the V gene TRBV6-2 or TRBV6-3, with TRBD1 matching 8 bases. V was clipped by 2 bases and J by 3 bases; unmatched bases: 6. Per the germline V gene, CDR1 is MNHEY and CDR2 is SVGEGT. This CDR3 has 15 amino acids. DNA for the CDR3: TGTGCCAGCAGTTACGGACAGGGTAAGGGCTACGAGCAGTACTTC. This encodes CASSYGQGKGYEQYF.

The gene calls are TRBV6-2 or TRBV6-3 and TRBJ2-7; 7 bases fit TRBD1. Germline V gene lookup returns CDR1 MNHEY and CDR2 SVGEGT. This CDR3 contains 15 residues. J gave up 0 bases and V 2 bases, and 4 bases lay outside the gene matches. Here the CDR3 reads CASSYRGQLSYEQYF. CDR3 bases: TGTGCCAGCAGTTACAGGGGGCAACTCTCCTACGAGCAGTACTTC.

The rearrangement uses TRBV28 and TRBJ1-2; 7 bases fit TRBD1. CDR3 length: 13 residues. Per the germline V gene, CDR1 is MDHEN and CDR2 is SYDVKM. Germline trimming cut 6 bases from V and 1 base from J; bases unmatched to any gene: 2. The CDR3 DNA is TGTGCCAGCAGGGACAGGAGTAACTATGGCTACACCTTC. Amino acid sequence: CASRDRSNYGYTF.